This T cell receptor beta chain was captured by sequencing in a study of blood T cell repertoires in COVID-19. Study information: Samples of COVID-19 (acute and convalescent) were obtained from the United States, Italy and Spain. Sources were T cells, B-cell-depleted T cells, or PBMCs; the material itself was cDNA or gDNA.

Germline CDR1 reads MNHEY; CDR2 reads SVGAGI. The V and J ends lost 6 bases and 11 bases respectively, with 20 bases between them. This CDR3 has 15 amino acids. Original analysis: Reference gene primer amplification gave estimated nucleated cell counts. TCRdb's table, derived via immunoSEQ multiplex PCR, lists solely in-frame clones and lacks some. V and J calls and clone size are given by that table; D and trimming were obtained from the DNA. The sample yields about 290,000 clones, over 85% seen once. One Seattle source followed patients from active infection through their disease course. This receptor was identified in a woman aged 25-40 years with COVID-19, enrolled during active disease. The rearrangement joins TRBV6-5 to TRBJ1-6, with D possibly TRBD1 on 6 matching bases. The sequenced sample was peripheral blood. In DNA, the CDR3 is TGTGCCAGCAGCTCGCGGCAGGGGAGATTCCCACCCCTCCACTTT. Protein sequence: CASSSRQGRFPPLHF.